The TCR beta chain under discussion was sequenced for a study of shared clonotypes between healthy human individuals (dated by TCRdb to 2020 to 2022). Regarding the study in general: The cohort included three men and a couple of women between 18 and 49 years of age. Each donor's leukapheresis produced roughly between about 0.85 and 10 billion PBMCs. For each donor, three plates each were used for CD4 naive and CD4 memory, two plates were used for CD8 naive, and one plate was used for CD8 memory. Blood TCR repertoires of a handful of healthy adults were deeply sequenced to estimate repertoire size and the extent of clonotype sharing between individuals. Libraries were prepared and TCR repertoires were sequenced by different laboratories using diverse techniques, in order to increase sequencing depth and limit assay-specific biases.

TCR CDR3 regions were amplified from genomic DNA by multiplex PCR using the deep immunoSEQ assay. Extracted genomic DNA from each cell subset was distributed evenly across all wells of several immunoSEQ 96-well plates, and each plate was treated as a replicate. For sorted subsets, around 200 ng genomic DNA, equal to tens of thousands of T cell genomes, was loaded into each replicate PCR. Purified libraries were measured with a Qubit 3.0 fluorometer, size-checked on a Bioanalyzer 2100, and measured again with the KAPA Library Quantification kit. Every immunoSEQ 96-well plate was sequenced on a separate single-read 150-cycle Illumina NextSeq 550 flow cell. Per the source publication's procedure: Because only junctional sequences without quality scores were contained in the immunoSEQ output, filtering matching that applied to full-length reads could not be performed. Sequences were annotated with PyIR, a Python wrapper for IgBLAST v1.9, and V/J genes and CDR3 were assigned using IMGT germline references. Reads were removed for weak V/J assignments (E-value above 1e-6), missing CDR3, stop codons, out-of-frame junctions, or ambiguous translated residues. A V3J clonotype was defined by an identical inferred V gene, J gene, and CDR3 amino acid sequence. To compute the percentage overlap between repertoires, the number of shared unique clonotypes was divided by the size of the smaller repertoire. Richness of each repertoire was evaluated using RTK rarefaction, the Chao1 estimator, and Recon v2.1 estimates of unobserved clonotypes. Generation probabilities for all TCRbeta clonotypes obtained by the gDNA method from a handful of donors were computed using OLGA. TCRdb carries this immuneACCESS record with in-frame sequences only. Its versions omit some clonotypes, under half of them owing to an unresolved V gene in the studies checked, with the rest unexplained. The V and J calls and clone size come from that table; D and trimming were worked out from the DNA. This sample is represented by hundreds of thousands of clones; approximately 96% of them were singletons. The ten biggest clones cover approximately 0.11% of the sample.

Taken from the germline V gene, the CDR1 and CDR2 loops are SGHRS and YFSETQ. The CDR3, cysteine through phenylalanine, is 15 amino acids long. The CDR3 DNA has 45 bases and is translated from base 1. Relative to germline, V is 0 bases shorter and J is 6 bases shorter, with 16 bases between their ends. Turning to this clone: What antigen it recognizes has not been identified. No base qualities exist here, and no much larger clone lies one base off it.

Here is what the overall study found, with its caveats: Sharing across a handful of donors was observed for around 5% of naive CD4, 3% to 4% of naive CD8, 2% to 2.5% of memory CD4, and approximately 0.41% of memory CD8 clonotypes. Compared with non-shared clonotypes, clonotypes shared by all four sorted-subset donors had higher generation probabilities. Incomplete sequencing was indicated by rarefaction of sorted-subset datasets, despite the large sequencing depth. Based on pairwise subsampling, the degree of clonotype sharing among donors was expected to be affected by sequencing depth. The small number of donors limited the genetic and exposure-history diversity represented. Naive subsets generally had larger estimated clonotype richness than memory subsets did. Sampling was restricted to blood, and TCR repertoires in tissue are likely to differ from TCR repertoires in blood.

For the CD8 naive samples, CD45RO-negative cells were positively selected for CCR7, yielding a CD45RA+CCR7+ population from which TemRA cells were excluded. The donors were healthy, HIV-negative adults who had no recently reported acute infections or vaccinations. All donors were Caucasian adults living in Nashville, Tennessee, USA. Blood was collected by leukapheresis, and PBMCs were isolated by Ficoll-Histopaque density gradient centrifugation and then cryopreserved in liquid nitrogen vapor phase. Purity and quantity of every magnetically sorted T cell population were checked by analytical flow cytometry. Genomic DNA was isolated from every sorted fraction and measured by UV absorbance on a Nanodrop 2000c.

The source of this sequence is a woman aged 30 to 39 in good health. The sequencing input was naive CD8+ T cells sorted from blood. The meaning of the sample's cell subset or site label: CD45RA+CCR7+. The sequence joins TRBV5-1 to TRBJ2-7, with no reliable assignment of the D segment. The DNA sequence is given as TGCGCCAGCAGCTTGGAACCAGGAGATTCGGGCGAGCAGTACTTC. This codes for CASSLEPGDSGEQYF. Full variable domain (CDR3 extended with the reference TRBV5-1 and TRBJ2-7 proteins): KAGVTQTPRYLIKTRGQQVTLSCSPISGHRSVSWYQQTPGQGLQFLFEYFSETQRNKGNFPGRFSGRQFSNSRSEMNVSTLELGDSALYLCASSLEPGDSGEQYFGPGTRLTVT.